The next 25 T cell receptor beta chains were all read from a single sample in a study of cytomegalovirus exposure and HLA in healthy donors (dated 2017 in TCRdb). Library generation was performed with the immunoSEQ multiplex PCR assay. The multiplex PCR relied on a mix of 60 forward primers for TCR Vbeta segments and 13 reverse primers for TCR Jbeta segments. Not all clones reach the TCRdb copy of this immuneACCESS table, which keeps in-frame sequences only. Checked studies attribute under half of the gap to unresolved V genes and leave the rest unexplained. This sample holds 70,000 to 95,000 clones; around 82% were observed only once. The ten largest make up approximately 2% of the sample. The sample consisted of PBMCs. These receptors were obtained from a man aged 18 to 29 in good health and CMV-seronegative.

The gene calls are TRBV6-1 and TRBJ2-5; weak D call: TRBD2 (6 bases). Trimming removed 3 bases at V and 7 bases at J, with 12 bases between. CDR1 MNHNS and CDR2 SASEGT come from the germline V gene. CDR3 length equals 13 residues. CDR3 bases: TGTGCCAGCAGTGAGGACGCCGGGGGGACCCAGTACTTC. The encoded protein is CASSEDAGGTQYF.

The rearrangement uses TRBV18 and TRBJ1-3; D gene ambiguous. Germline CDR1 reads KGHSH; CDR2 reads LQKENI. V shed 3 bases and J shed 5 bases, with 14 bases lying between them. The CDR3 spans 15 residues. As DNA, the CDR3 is TGTGCCAGCTCACCGGGAGGCCTAAATAGAAACACCATATATTTT. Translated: CASSPGGLNRNTIYF.

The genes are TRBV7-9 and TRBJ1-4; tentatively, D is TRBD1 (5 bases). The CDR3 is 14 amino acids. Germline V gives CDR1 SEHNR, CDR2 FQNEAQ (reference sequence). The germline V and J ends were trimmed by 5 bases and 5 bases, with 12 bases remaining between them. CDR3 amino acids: CASSPGRANEKLFF. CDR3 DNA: TGTGCCAGCAGCCCAGGGCGCGCGAATGAAAAACTGTTTTTT.

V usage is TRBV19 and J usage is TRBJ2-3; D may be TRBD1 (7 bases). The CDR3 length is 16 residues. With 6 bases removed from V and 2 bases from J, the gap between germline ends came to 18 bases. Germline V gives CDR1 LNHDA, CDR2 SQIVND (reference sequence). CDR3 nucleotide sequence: TGTGCCAGTAGCGGGGGAGCAGGGGGGTTCACAGATACGCAGTATTTT. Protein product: CASSGGAGGFTDTQYF.

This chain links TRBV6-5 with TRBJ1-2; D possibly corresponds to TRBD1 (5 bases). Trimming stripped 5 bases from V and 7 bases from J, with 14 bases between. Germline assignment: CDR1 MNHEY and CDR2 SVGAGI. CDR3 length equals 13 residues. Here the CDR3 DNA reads TGTGCCAGCAGTCAGGGCCCAGAGGCTGGCTACACCTTC. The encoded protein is CASSQGPEAGYTF.

CDR3 residues: CASSEQGNTEAFF. CDR3 in DNA: TGTGCCAGCAGTGAGCAGGGGAACACTGAAGCTTTCTTT. The chain uses TRBV6-4 and TRBJ1-1, with D maybe TRBD1 (5 bases). The CDR3 has 13 residues. V was pared by 3 bases and J by 1 base, with 6 bases between. CDR1 and CDR2 from the germline V gene are MRHNA and SNTAGT.

CDR3 sequence: CASRTVIQNEKLFF. CDR3 nucleotides: TGCGCCAGCAGAACAGTAATACAAAATGAAAAACTGTTTTTT. The chain carries TRBV5-1 and TRBJ1-4; D is undetermined. Germline V CDR1 and CDR2: SGHRS, YFSETQ. The V end lost 5 bases, the J end lost 5 bases, and 13 bases lay between the germline ends. The CDR3 covers 14 residues.

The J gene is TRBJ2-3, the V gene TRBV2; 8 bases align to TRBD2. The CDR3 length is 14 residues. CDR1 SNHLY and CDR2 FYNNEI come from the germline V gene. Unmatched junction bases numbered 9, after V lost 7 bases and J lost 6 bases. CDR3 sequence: CASMAGGLGDTQYF. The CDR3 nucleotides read TGTGCCAGCATGGCGGGGGGCCTTGGGGATACGCAGTATTTT.

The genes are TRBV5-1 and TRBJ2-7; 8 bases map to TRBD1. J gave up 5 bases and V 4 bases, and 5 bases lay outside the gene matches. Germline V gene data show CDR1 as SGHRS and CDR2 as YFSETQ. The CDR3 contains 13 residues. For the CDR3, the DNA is TGCGCCAGCAGCCCCGGACAGGGAAACGAGCAGTACTTC. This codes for CASSPGQGNEQYF. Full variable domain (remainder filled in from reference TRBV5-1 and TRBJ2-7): KAGVTQTPRYLIKTRGQQVTLSCSPISGHRSVSWYQQTPGQGLQFLFEYFSETQRNKGNFPGRFSGRQFSNSRSEMNVSTLELGDSALYLCASSPGQGNEQYFGPGTRLTVT.

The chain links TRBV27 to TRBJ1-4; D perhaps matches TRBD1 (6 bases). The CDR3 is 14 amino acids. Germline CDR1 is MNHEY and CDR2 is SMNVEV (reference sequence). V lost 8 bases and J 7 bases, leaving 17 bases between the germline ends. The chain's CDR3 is CASRGAQGSEKLFF. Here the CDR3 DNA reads TGTGCCAGCCGGGGGGCCCAGGGAAGTGAAAAACTGTTTTTT. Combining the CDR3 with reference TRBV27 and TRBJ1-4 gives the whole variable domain EAQVTQNPRYLITVTGKKLTVTCSQNMNHEYMSWYRQDPGLGLRQIYYSMNVEVTDKGDVPEGYKVSRKEKRNFPLILESPSPNQTSLYFCASRGAQGSEKLFFGSGTQLSVL.

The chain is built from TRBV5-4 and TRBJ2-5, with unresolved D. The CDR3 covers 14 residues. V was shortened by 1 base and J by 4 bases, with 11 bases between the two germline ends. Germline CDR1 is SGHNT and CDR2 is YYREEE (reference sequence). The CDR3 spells CASSLNKRSETQYF. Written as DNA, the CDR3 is TGTGCCAGCAGCTTGAATAAGCGATCAGAGACCCAGTACTTC.

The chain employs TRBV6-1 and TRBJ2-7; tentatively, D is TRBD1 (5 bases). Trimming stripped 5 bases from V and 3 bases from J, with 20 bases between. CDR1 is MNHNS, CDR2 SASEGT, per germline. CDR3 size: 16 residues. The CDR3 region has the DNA TGTGCCAGCAGTCAAGAAGACAGCCCCTTCCACTACGAGCAGTACTTC. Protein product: CASSQEDSPFHYEQYF.

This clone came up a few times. The CDR3 DNA reads as TGTGCCAGCAGTGAGTCGGGGGCCAACGTCCTGACTTTC. This translates into CASSESGANVLTF. The J gene is TRBJ2-6, the V gene TRBV6-1, with D hard to call. The V end was cut by 3 bases, the J end by 4 bases, with 4 bases between. The V gene's germline CDR1 is MNHNS and CDR2 SASEGT. The CDR3 has 13 amino acids.

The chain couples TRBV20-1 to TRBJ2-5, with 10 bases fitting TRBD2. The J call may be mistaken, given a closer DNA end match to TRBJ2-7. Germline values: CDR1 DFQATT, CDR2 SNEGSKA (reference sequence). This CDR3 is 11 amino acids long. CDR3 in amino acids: CSAGTSDEQYF. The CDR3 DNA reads TGCAGTGCTGGGACTAGCGACGAGCAGTACTTC.

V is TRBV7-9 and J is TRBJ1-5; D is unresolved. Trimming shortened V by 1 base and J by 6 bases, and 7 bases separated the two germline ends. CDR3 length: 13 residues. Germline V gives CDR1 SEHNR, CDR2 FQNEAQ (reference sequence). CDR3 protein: CASSLDSRQPQHF. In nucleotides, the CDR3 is TGTGCCAGCAGCTTAGATTCGCGTCAGCCCCAGCATTTT.

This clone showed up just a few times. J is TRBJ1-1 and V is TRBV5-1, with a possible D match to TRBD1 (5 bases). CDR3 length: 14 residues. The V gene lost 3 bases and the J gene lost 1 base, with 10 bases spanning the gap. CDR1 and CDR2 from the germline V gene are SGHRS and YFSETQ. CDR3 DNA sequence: TGCGCCAGCAGCTCCTCAGGGAAGAACACTGAAGCTTTCTTT. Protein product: CASSSSGKNTEAFF.

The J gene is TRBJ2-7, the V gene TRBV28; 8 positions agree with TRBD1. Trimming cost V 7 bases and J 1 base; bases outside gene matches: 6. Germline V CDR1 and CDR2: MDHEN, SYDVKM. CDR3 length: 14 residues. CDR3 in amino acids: CASTPGQVSYEQYF. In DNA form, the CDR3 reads TGTGCCAGCACCCCGGGACAGGTGTCCTACGAGCAGTACTTC.

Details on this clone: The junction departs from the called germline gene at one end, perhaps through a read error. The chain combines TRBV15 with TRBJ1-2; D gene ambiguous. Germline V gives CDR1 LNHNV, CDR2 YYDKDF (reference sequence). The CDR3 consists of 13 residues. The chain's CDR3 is CATSREEGLTSDF. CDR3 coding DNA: TGTGCCACCAGCAGAGAGGAGGGCCTGACCAGCGACTTC. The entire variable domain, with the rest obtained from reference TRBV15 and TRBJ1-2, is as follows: DAMVIQNPRYQVTQFGKPVTLSCSQTLNHNVMYWYQQKSSQAPKLLFHYYDKDFNNEADTPDNFQSRRPNTSFCFLDIRSPGLGDTAMYLCATSREEGLTSDFGSGTRLTVV.

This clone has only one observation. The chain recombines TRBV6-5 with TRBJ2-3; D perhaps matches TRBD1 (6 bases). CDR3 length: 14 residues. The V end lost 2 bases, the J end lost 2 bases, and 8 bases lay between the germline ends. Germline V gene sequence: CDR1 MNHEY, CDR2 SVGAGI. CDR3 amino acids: CASSYTGYTDTQYF. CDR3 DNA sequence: TGTGCCAGCAGTTACACAGGGTACACAGATACGCAGTATTTT.

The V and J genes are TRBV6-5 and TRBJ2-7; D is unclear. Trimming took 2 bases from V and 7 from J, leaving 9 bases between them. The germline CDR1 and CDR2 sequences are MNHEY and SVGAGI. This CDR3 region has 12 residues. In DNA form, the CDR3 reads TGTGCCAGCAGTTACGGGTACGGGGAGCAGTACTTC. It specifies CASSYGYGEQYF.

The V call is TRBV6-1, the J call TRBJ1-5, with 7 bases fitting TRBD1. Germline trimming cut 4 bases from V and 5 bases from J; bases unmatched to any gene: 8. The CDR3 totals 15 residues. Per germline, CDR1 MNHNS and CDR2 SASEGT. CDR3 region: CASSGMDRRDQPQHF. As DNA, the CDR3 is TGTGCCAGCAGTGGGATGGACAGGCGCGATCAGCCCCAGCATTTT.

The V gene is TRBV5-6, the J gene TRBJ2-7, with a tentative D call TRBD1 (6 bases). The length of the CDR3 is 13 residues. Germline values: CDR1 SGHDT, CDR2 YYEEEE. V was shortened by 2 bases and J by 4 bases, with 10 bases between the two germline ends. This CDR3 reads CASSFQGKYEQYF. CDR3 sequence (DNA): TGTGCCAGCAGCTTTCAGGGGAAATACGAGCAGTACTTC.

The CDR3 loop is CASGSITGGEQYF. The CDR3 DNA sequence: TGTGCTAGTGGTTCTATTACAGGGGGCGAGCAGTACTTC. The chain joins TRBV12-5 to TRBJ2-7; TRBD1 agrees at 8 bases. The CDR3 spans 13 residues. The germline gives CDR1 LGHNT, CDR2 FRNRAP. Trimming at V came to 4 bases and at J to 6 bases, leaving 5 bases not matched to a gene.

The CDR3 here is CAWRGSGLTFTDTQYF. For the CDR3, the DNA is TGTGCCTGGAGAGGCTCAGGACTAACGTTCACAGATACGCAGTATTTT. V and J are TRBV30 and TRBJ2-3; a possible D gene is TRBD2 (6 bases). V gave up 3 bases and J gave up 2 bases, with 18 bases separating them. Germline CDR1 is GTSNPN and CDR2 is SVGIG (reference sequence). This CDR3 is built from 16 residues.

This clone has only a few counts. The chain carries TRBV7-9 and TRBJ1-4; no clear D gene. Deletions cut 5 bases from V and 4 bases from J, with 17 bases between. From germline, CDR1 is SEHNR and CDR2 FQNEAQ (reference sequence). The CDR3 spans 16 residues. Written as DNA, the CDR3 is TGTGCCAGCAGCCCGCAGGCGGGTGGGAATAATGAAAAACTGTTTTTT. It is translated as CASSPQAGGNNEKLFF. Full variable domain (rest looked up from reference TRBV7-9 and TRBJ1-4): DTGVSQNPRHKITKRGQNVTFRCDPISEHNRLYWYRQTLGQGPEFLTYFQNEAQLEKSRLLSDRFSAERPKGSFSTLEIQRTEQGDSAMYLCASSPQAGGNNEKLFFGSGTQLSVL.